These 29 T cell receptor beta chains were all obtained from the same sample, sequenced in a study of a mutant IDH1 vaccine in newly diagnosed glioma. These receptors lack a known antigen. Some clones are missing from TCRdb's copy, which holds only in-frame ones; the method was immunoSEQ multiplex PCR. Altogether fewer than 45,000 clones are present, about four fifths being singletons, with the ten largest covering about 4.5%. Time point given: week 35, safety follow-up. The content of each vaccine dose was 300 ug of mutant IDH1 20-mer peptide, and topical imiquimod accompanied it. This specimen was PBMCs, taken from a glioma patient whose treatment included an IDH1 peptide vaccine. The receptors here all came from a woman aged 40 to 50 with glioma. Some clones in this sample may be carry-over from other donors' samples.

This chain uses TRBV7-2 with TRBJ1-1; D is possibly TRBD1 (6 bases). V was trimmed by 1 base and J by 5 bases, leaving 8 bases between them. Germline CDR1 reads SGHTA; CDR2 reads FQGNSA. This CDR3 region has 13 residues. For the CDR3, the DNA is TGTGCCAGCAGCTTAGGAGGGGGGACTGAAGCTTTCTTT. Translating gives CASSLGGGTEAFF.

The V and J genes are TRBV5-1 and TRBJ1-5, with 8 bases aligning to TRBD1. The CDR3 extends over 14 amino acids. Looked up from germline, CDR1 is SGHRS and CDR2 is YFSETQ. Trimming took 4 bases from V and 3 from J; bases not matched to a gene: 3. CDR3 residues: CASSLTGDNQPQHF. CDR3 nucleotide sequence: TGCGCCAGCAGCCTGACAGGGGACAATCAGCCCCAGCATTTT.

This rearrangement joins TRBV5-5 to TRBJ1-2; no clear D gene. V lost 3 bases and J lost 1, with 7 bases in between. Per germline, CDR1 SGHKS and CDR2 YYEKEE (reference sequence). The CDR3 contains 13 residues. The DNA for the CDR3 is TGTGCCAGCAGCTCGGACCTTAACTATGGCTACACCTTC. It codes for CASSSDLNYGYTF.

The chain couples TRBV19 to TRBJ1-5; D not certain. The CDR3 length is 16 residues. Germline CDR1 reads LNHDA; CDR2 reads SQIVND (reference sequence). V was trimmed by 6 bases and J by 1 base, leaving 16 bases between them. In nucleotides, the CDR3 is TGTGCCAGTAGCGCGATCGGAATGGCGAGCAATCAGCCCCAGCATTTT. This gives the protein CASSAIGMASNQPQHF.

The CDR3 coding sequence is TGTGCCAGCAGCGTACCCAAAACCGGGACAGGGGGCGGGCAGCCCCAGCATTTT. Protein sequence: CASSVPKTGTGGGQPQHF. The chain employs TRBV9 and TRBJ1-5; TRBD1 matches at 12 bases. V trimming: 1 base; J trimming: 7 bases; junction bases outside the gene matches: 12. The germline CDR1 and CDR2 sequences are SGDLS and YYNGEE. This CDR3 has 18 residues.

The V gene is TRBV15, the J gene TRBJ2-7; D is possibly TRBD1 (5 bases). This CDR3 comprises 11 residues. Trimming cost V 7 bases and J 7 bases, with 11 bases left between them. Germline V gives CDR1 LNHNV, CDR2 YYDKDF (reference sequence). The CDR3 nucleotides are TGTGCCACCAAGGGGCCTAGAGAGCAGTACTTC. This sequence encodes CATKGPREQYF.

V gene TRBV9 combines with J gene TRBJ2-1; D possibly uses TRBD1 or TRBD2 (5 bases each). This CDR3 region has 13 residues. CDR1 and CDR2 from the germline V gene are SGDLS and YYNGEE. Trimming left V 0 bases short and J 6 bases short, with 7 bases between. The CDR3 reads CASSVDGTNEQFF. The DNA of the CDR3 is TGTGCCAGCAGCGTAGACGGGACCAATGAGCAGTTCTTC.

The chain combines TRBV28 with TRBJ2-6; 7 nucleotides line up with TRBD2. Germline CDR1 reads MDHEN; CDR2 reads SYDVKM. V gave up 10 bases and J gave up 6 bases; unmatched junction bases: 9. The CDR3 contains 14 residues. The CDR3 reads CATTLGGLANVLTF. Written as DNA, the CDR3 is TGTGCCACCACCTTGGGGGGGTTGGCCAACGTCCTGACTTTC.

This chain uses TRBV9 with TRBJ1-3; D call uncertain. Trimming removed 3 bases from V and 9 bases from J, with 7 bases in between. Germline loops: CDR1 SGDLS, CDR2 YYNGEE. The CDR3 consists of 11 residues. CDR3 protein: CASSEAGTIYF. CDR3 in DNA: TGTGCCAGCAGCGAGGCAGGCACCATATATTTT.

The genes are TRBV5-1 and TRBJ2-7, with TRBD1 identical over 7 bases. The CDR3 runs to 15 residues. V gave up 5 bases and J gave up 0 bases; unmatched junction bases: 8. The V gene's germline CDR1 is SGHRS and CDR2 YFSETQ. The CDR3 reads CASSLRDRNSYEQYF. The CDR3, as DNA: TGCGCCAGCAGTTTACGGGACAGAAACTCCTACGAGCAGTACTTC.

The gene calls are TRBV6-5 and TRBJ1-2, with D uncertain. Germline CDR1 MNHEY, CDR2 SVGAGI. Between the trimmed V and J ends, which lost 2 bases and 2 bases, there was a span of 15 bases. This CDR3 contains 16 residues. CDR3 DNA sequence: TGTGCCAGCAGTTACAACCTGGCAGGCACCAACTATGGCTACACCTTC. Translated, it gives CASSYNLAGTNYGYTF.

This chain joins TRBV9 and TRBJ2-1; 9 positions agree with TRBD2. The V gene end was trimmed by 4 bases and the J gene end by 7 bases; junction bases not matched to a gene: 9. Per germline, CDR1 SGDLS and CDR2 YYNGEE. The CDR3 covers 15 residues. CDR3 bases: TGTGCCAGCAGCTCCAGAGCGGGGGGTTCGAATGAGCAGTTCTTC. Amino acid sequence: CASSSRAGGSNEQFF. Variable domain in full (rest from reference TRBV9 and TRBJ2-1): DSGVTQTPKHLITATGQRVTLRCSPRSGDLSVYWYQQSLDQGLQFLIQYYNGEERAKGNILERFSAQQFPDLHSELNLSSLELGDSALYFCASSSRAGGSNEQFFGPGTRLTVL.

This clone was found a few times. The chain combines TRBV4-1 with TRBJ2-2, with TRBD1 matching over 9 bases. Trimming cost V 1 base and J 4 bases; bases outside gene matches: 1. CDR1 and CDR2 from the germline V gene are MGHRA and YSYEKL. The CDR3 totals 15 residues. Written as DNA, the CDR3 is TGCGCCAGCAGCCAAGGGACAGGGGTCACCGGGGAGCTGTTTTTT. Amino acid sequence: CASSQGTGVTGELFF.

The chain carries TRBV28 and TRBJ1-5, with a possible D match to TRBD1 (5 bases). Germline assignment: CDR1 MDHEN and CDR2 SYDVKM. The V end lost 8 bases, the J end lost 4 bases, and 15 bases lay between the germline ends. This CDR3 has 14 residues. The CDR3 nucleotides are TGTGCCAGCCAGCCCAAAGGGGTGAATCAGCCCCAGCATTTT. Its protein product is CASQPKGVNQPQHF.

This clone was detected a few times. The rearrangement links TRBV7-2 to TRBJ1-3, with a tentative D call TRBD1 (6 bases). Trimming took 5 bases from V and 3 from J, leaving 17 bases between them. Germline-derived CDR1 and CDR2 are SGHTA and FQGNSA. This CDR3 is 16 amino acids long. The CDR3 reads CASSTTTGYGGNTIYF. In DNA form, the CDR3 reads TGTGCCAGCAGCACCACTACAGGGTACGGTGGAAACACCATATATTTT.

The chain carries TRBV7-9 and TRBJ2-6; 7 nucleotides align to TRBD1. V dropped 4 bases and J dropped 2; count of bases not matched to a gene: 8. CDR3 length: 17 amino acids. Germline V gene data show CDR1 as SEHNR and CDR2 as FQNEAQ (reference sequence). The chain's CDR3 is CASSWRQGWAGANVLTF. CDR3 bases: TGTGCCAGCAGCTGGAGACAGGGCTGGGCTGGGGCCAACGTCCTGACTTTC.

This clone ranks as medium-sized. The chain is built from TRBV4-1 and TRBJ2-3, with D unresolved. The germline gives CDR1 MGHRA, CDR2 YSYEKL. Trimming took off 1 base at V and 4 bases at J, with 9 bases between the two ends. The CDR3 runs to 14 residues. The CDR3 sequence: CASSQGLPADTQYF. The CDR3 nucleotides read TGCGCCAGCAGCCAAGGGTTGCCGGCAGATACGCAGTATTTT.

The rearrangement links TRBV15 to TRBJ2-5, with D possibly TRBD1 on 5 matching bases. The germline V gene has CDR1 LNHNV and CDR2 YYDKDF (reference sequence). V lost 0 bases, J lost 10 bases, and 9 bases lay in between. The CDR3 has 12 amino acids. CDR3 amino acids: CATSRDYRNQYF. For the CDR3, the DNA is TGTGCCACCAGCAGAGATTACAGGAACCAGTACTTC.

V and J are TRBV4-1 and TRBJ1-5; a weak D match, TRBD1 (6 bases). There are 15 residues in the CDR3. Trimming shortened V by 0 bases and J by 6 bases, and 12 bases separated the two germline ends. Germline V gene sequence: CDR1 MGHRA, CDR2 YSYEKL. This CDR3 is CASSQDPQGPQPQHF. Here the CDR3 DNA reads TGCGCCAGCAGCCAAGATCCCCAGGGGCCTCAGCCCCAGCATTTT.

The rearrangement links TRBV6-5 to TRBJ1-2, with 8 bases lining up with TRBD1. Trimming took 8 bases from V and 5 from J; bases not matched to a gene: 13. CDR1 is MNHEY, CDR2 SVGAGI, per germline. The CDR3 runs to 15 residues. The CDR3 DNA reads TGTGCCAGCCGACCGGACAGGGCTCCCCGGTATGGCTACACCTTC. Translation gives CASRPDRAPRYGYTF.

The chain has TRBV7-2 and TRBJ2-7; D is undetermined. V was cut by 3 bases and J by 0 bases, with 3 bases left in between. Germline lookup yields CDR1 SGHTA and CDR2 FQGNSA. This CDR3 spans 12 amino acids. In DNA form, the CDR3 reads TGTGCCAGCAGCTTTAGCTCCTACGAGCAGTACTTC. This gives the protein CASSFSSYEQYF. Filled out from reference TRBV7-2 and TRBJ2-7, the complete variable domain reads GAGVSQSPSNKVTEKGKDVELRCDPISGHTALYWYRQSLGQGLEFLIYFQGNSAPDKSGLPSDRFSAERTGGSVSTLTIQRTQQEDSAVYLCASSFSSYEQYFGPGTRLTVT.

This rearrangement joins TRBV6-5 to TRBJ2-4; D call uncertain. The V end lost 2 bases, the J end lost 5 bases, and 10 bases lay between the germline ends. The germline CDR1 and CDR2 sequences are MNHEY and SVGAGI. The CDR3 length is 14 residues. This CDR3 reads CASSYRSQQNIQYF. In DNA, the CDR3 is TGTGCCAGCAGTTACCGCAGTCAACAAAACATTCAGTACTTC.

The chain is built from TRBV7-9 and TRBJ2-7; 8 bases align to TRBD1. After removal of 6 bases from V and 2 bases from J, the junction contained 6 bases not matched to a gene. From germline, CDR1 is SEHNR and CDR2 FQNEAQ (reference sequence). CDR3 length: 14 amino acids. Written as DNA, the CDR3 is TGTGCCAGCAGAACTGACAGGGGTGCCTACGAGCAGTACTTC. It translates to CASRTDRGAYEQYF.

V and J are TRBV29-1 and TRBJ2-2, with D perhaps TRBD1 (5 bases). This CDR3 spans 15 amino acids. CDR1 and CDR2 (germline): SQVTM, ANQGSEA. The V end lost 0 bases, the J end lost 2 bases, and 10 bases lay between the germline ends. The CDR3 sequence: CSVEDARTNTGELFF. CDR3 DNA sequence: TGCAGCGTTGAAGATGCCCGGACAAACACCGGGGAGCTGTTTTTT.

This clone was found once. CDR3 sequence (DNA): TGTGCCAGCAGTCTGGGCGGGGGGCCGCAGGGCGAGCAGTACTTC. Its protein is CASSLGGGPQGEQYF. This chain links TRBV27 with TRBJ2-7, with 8 bases that match TRBD2. The length of the CDR3 is 15 residues. V shed 5 bases and J 6 bases; nucleotides not matched to a gene: 12. The germline CDR1 and CDR2 sequences are MNHEY and SMNVEV (reference sequence).

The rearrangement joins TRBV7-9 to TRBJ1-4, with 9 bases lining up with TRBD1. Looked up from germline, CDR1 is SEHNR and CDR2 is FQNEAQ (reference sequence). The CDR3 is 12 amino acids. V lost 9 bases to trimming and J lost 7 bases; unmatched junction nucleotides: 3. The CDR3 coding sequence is TGTGCCAGTTCGGACAGGGGTGAAAAACTGTTTTTT. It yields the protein CASSDRGEKLFF.

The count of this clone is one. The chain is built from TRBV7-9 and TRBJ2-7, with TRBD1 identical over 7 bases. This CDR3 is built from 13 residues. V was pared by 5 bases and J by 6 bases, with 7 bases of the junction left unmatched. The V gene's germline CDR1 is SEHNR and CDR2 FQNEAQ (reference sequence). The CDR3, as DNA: TGTGCCAGCAGCGCGATTTACAGGGGCGAGCAGTACTTC. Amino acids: CASSAIYRGEQYF.

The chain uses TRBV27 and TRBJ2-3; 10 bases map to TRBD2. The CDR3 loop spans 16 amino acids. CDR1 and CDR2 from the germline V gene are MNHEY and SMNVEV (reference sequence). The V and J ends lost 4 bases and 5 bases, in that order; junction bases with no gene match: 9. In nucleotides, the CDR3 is TGTGCCAGCAGTTCGGGGCTAGCGGGAGTACAAGATACGCAGTATTTT. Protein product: CASSSGLAGVQDTQYF.

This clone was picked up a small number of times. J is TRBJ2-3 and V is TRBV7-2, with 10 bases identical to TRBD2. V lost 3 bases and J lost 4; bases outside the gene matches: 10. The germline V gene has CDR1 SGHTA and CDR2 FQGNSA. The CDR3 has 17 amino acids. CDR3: CASSFLASGGRADTQYF. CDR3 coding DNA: TGTGCCAGCAGCTTCTTGGCTAGCGGGGGCCGAGCAGATACGCAGTATTTT.